These T cell receptor beta chains were read from a single sample in a study of tumor-infiltrating lymphocytes in primary liver carcinoma. TCRdb recomputed calls from the multiplex PCR reads with MiXCR, one row per CDR3 protein. The profile shows about 78,000 distinct CDR3 sequences, approximately 70% of them singletons. The sequencing sample was made of liver tumor tissue from sampling region 4. These receptors originate from a man in his forties with primary liver carcinoma and hepatitis B virus infection. Both conserved end residues are part of each CDR3. D genes are given only for firm matches. Size tells how often a clone was seen (once, few, many) or the class of an expanded clone, and some rows leave it out.

J: TRBJ1-4
V: TRBV4-2
D: TRBD1
size: medium-sized
DNA: TGTGCCAGCCCCCTGACAGGGAAGGGGGAAAAACTGTTTTTT
CDR3: CASPLTGKGEKLFF

J: TRBJ2-3
V: TRBV11-2
D: -
size: -
DNA: TGTACCAGCAGCTTAGGGTCGGATTCTAGCGTAGATACGCAGTATTTT
CDR3: CTSSLGSDSSVDTQYF

J: TRBJ2-1
V: TRBV11-2
D: -
size: -
DNA: TGTACCAGGAGCTCCCTGAGCCTACGCTACAATGAGCGGTTCTTC
CDR3: CTRSSLSLRYNERFF

J: TRBJ1-1
V: TRBV5-6
D: TRBD1
size: many
DNA: TGTGCCAGCAGCTTTGACAGGGGGAAGGCTTTCTTT
CDR3: CASSFDRGKAFF

J: TRBJ1-1
V: TRBV12-3/TRBV12-4
D: -
size: many
DNA: TGTGCCAGCAGTCGGGGAAGGACAACTGAAGCTTTCTTT
CDR3: CASSRGRTTEAFF

J: TRBJ2-3
V: TRBV12-3/TRBV12-4
D: -
size: -
DNA: TGTGTCAGCAGTTTGATTAGAGCAGATATGCAGTATTTT
CDR3: CVSSLIRADMQYF

J: TRBJ2-6
V: TRBV28
D: TRBD1
size: -
DNA: TGTGCCAGCAGAAGACAGGGGGCTGGGGCCAACGCCCTGATTTTC
CDR3: CASRRQGAGANALIF

J: TRBJ2-2
V: TRBV11-1
D: -
size: -
DNA: TGTACCAGCAGCTTAGGTTTACACACCGGGGGGCTGTTTTTT
CDR3: CTSSLGLHTGGLFF

J: TRBJ1-1
V: TRBV11-1
D: -
size: few
DNA: TGTGCCAGCAGCTTATCACAGGGAGGCCCTGAAGGTTTCTTT
CDR3: CASSLSQGGPEGFF

J: TRBJ2-5
V: TRBV29-1
D: TRBD1
size: -
DNA: TGCAGCGTCCATGGCACAGGGGGAACTGAGGCCCAGTACTTC
CDR3: CSVHGTGGTEAQYF

J: TRBJ2-7
V: TRBV28
D: -
size: many
DNA: TGTGCCAGCAGTCAACTAGGTCAGGAGCAGTACTTC
CDR3: CASSQLGQEQYF

J: TRBJ2-5
V: TRBV6-1
D: -
size: many
DNA: TGTGCCAGCAGCAGGCAGGTGCGTCCCCAAGAGACCCAGTACTTC
CDR3: CASSRQVRPQETQYF

J: TRBJ1-4
V: TRBV4-1
D: -
size: -
DNA: TGCGTCAGCAGCCAAGTCCCGAGGGGCGCGAATGAAAAACTGTTTTTT
CDR3: CVSSQVPRGANEKLFF